The clone carrying this T cell receptor (beta chain) has only a few counts. Antigen unknown. The treatment denotes: roughly 10-day PBMC culture with coronavirus spike peptide pools or control peptides (ViraFEST assay). The study sequenced cultured CD4+ T cell DNA using the Oncomine TCR Beta short-read assay. From the PCR reads, TCRdb called clonotypes with MiXCR, one entry per CDR3 protein. The data contain just under 20,000 distinct CDR3 sequences, approximately 42% of them singletons. V shed 0 bases and J shed 10 bases, with 16 bases lying between them. In germline, CDR1 is GTSNPN, CDR2 SVGIG (reference sequence). The CDR3 is 15 residues long. This record belongs to a study of vaccination and CD4 T cells after COVID-19. Looking at the study overall: The stimulus for the cells was overlapping spike peptides derived from SARS-CoV-2, HCoV-NL63, HCoV-OC43 and HCoV-229E.

The chain is built from TRBV30 and TRBJ1-6; no clear D gene. Sequenced material: CD4+ T cells from blood, cultured in vitro, taken before SARS-CoV-2 vaccination. This clonotype was obtained from a human donor who received a COVID-19 vaccine. The CDR3 is CAWSVGDVIISPLHF. DNA of the CDR3: TGTGCCTGGAGTGTTGGAGACGTTATCATATCACCCCTCCACTTT. Full variable domain (outside the CDR3, taken from reference TRBV30 and TRBJ1-6): SQTIHQWPATLVQPVGSPLSLECTVEGTSNPNLYWYRQAAGRGLQLLFYSVGIGQISSEVPQNLSASRPQDRQFILSSKKLLLSDSGFYLCAWSVGDVIISPLHFGNGTRLTVT.